The source of this T cell receptor beta chain is a study of identifying expanded T cells in peripheral blood. Study results and caveats: Variance in clone template counts between approximately two-week samples significantly increased with total template count across all healthy donors. Approximately 1.1 clones differed between technical replicates, versus around 15 and 18 over time.

Points on this clone: Its antigen is undetermined.

Profiled with immunoSEQ multiplex PCR; TCRdb holds only in-frame clones, not every one. Of about 85,000 clones in the sample, about 88% were seen once. Trimming at V came to 2 bases and at J to 1 base, leaving 2 bases not matched to a gene. Germline V gene sequence: CDR1 SGHAT, CDR2 FQNNGV. The CDR3 is 15 amino acids. The gene calls are TRBV11-2 and TRBJ2-5; 9 bases line up with TRBD2. This TCR came from a person between 18 and 75 years old in good health. The sample consisted of blood. This CDR3 is CASSLFSGGQETQYF. CDR3 nucleotides: TGTGCCAGCAGCTTATTTAGCGGGGGCCAAGAGACCCAGTACTTC. Looking up the rest from reference TRBV11-2 and TRBJ2-5 gives the full variable domain: EAGVAQSPRYKIIEKRQSVAFWCNPISGHATLYWYQQILGQGPKLLIQFQNNGVVDDSQLPKDRFSAERLKGVDSTLKIQPAKLEDSAVYLCASSLFSGGQETQYFGPGTRLLVL.